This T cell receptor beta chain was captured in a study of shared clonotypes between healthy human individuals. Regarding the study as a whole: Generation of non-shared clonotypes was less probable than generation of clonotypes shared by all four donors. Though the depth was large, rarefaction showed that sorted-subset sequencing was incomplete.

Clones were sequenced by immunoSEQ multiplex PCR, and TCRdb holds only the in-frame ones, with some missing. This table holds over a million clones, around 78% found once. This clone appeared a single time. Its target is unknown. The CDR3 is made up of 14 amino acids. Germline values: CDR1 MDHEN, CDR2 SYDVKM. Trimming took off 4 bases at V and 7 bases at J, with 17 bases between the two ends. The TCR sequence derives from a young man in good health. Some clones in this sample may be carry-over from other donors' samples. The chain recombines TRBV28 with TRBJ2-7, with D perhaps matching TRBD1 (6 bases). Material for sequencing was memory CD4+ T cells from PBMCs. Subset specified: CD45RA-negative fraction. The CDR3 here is CASSSGTTRREQYF. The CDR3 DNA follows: TGTGCCAGCAGTTCCGGGACAACCCGTCGGGAGCAGTACTTC.